This record concerns one T cell receptor beta chain sequence. Per the original methods: How many nucleated cells were present was estimated from reference gene primer amplification. Sequencing was performed with immunoSEQ multiplex PCR; in TCRdb, only in-frame clones are kept and a portion is missing. Clone size and the V and J calls come from that table; the DNA yielded D and trimming. Among about 70,000 clones listed, roughly 79% were seen once. The sample originates from a study of blood T cell repertoires in COVID-19. Across the whole study: Spain, Italy and the United States supplied samples that represented acute and convalescent COVID-19. T cells, B-cell-depleted T cells, or PBMCs supplied cDNA or gDNA.

V lost 1 base, J lost 0 bases, and 10 bases lay in between. Germline loops: CDR1 MGHDK, CDR2 SYGVNS. The CDR3 has 16 amino acids. Sequencing was performed on peripheral blood. The V and J genes are TRBV25-1 and TRBJ2-1; D perhaps matches TRBD2 (5 bases). This TCR was sampled from a woman aged 65 to 85 with acute or convalescent COVID-19. The CDR3 DNA reads as TGTGCCAGCAGTGAATCTCTAGCCGGCTCCTACAATGAGCAGTTCTTC. Protein product: CASSESLAGSYNEQFF.